This section outlines one TCR beta chain sequence together with its context. Germline V gene data show CDR1 as SGHNT and CDR2 as YENEEA. The length of the CDR3 is 12 residues. After removal of 5 bases from V and 7 bases from J, the junction contained 4 bases not matched to a gene. This sample is drawn from a study of blood T cell repertoires in COVID-19. Across the study: Sites across the United States, Italy and Spain contributed samples from acute and convalescent COVID-19. Nucleic acid was either cDNA or gDNA, and it came from T cells, B-cell-depleted T cells, or PBMCs.

Per the original data handling: Amplified reference gene primers provided the basis for estimating nucleated cell counts. Sequencing was performed with immunoSEQ multiplex PCR; in TCRdb, only in-frame clones are kept and a portion is missing. From that table come the V and J calls and clone size; the DNA was used to work out D and trimming. The repertoire holds 240,000 or so clones, with approximately 86% as singletons. The sample consisted of peripheral blood. The sequence was collected from a woman aged 65 to 85 with active or convalescent COVID-19. This rearrangement joins TRBV11-3 to TRBJ1-2; 7 nucleotides align to TRBD1. CDR3 bases: TGTGCCAGCAGCCACAGGGGCCCTGGCTACACCTTC. It encodes CASSHRGPGYTF.